These T cell receptor beta chains were read from a single sample in a study of cytomegalovirus exposure and HLA in healthy donors. The repertoire was sequenced with immunoSEQ multiplex PCR; TCRdb's copy has only in-frame clones and lacks some. There are around 130,000 clones in the sample; about nine tenths occur only once, and approximately 3.3% lies in the top ten. The source material was PBMCs. These receptors all come from a man aged 25 to 40 in good health and CMV-seronegative. Each CDR3 is given with its conserved first and last residue. The D gene is left open where the match is weak. Clone size is stated in some rows and not others, as once, few, many or a class when expanded.

d_gene | j_gene | abundance | v_gene | CDR3nt | CDR3aa
- | TRBJ1-4 | - | TRBV29-1 | TGCAGCGTTGGGGGGCGATTTAATGAAAAACTGTTTTTT | CSVGGRFNEKLFF
TRBD2 | TRBJ2-7 | few | TRBV5-1 | TGCGCCAGCAGCGGGGGGGGCGAGCAGTACTTC | CASSGGGEQYF
TRBD1 | TRBJ2-2 | - | TRBV7-2 | TGTGCCAGCAGACAGAGGACAGGGAGGTCCGGGGAGCTGTTTTTT | CASRQRTGRSGELFF
- | TRBJ2-5 | - | TRBV6-1 | TGTGCCAGCAAGGTGGGCTTCCGGGGGGAGACCCAGTACTTC | CASKVGFRGETQYF
- | TRBJ1-1 | - | TRBV19 | TGTGCCAGTACCCCGGGGACACGGAACACTGAAGCTTTCTTT | CASTPGTRNTEAFF
- | TRBJ2-7 | once | TRBV12-5 | TGTGCTAGTGGTTTGGTATGGGAGGAGGACGAGCAGTACTTC | CASGLVWEEDEQYF
- | TRBJ1-6 | - | TRBV4-3 | TGCGCCAGCAGCTACCAGCGGGACGCGGGCTCACCCCTCCACTTT | CASSYQRDAGSPLHF
- | TRBJ1-6 | - | TRBV2 | TGTGCCAGCAGTGGGGGCGGCACGAGCTCCTATAATTCACCCCTCCACTTT | CASSGGGTSSYNSPLHF
- | TRBJ1-1 | - | TRBV27 | TGTGCCAGCAGTTTAGGCAGGGGTAACACTGAAGCTTTCTTT | CASSLGRGNTEAFF
TRBD1 | TRBJ1-4 | once | TRBV6-6 | TGTGCCAGCAGGCGACAGGGGACTAATGAAAAACTGTTTTTT | CASRRQGTNEKLFF
- | TRBJ2-1 | - | TRBV9 | TGTGCCAGCAGCCCGCAGATCCAACACAATGAGCAGTTCTTC | CASSPQIQHNEQFF
TRBD1 | TRBJ1-5 | - | TRBV11-2 | TGTGCCAGCAGCTCCGCTGGACAGGTGAATCAGCCCCAGCATTTT | CASSSAGQVNQPQHF
- | TRBJ2-1 | - | TRBV19 | TGTGCCAGTAGTCCCCTAGGACAGCCGTTGAGCTCCTACAATGAGCAGTTCTTC | CASSPLGQPLSSYNEQFF
- | TRBJ2-5 | - | TRBV7-7 | TGTGCCAGCAGCTCCGGGACACAAGAGACCCAGTACTTC | CASSSGTQETQYF
TRBD1 | TRBJ1-1 | - | TRBV7-9 | TGTGCCAGCAGCTTAGTAACAGGGGTTACTGAAGCTTTCTTT | CASSLVTGVTEAFF
TRBD2 | TRBJ2-7 | once | TRBV27 | TGTGCCAGCAGTTTTGGGACTAGCTCCTACGAGCAGTACTTC | CASSFGTSSYEQYF
- | TRBJ1-1 | - | TRBV7-3 | TGTGCCAGCAGCTTTCCGGGAGACACTGAAGCTTTCTTT | CASSFPGDTEAFF
TRBD1 | TRBJ2-7 | - | TRBV5-8 | TGTGCCAGCAGCCCCTGGGCAGGGGGCTCCTACGAGCAGTACTTC | CASSPWAGGSYEQYF
TRBD1 | TRBJ2-5 | - | TRBV4-1 | TGCGCCAGCAGCCACATGGACAGGGGGCAAGAGACCCAGTACTTC | CASSHMDRGQETQYF
TRBD1 | TRBJ2-7 | - | TRBV5-1 | TGCGCCAGCAGCCAGACAGGGGCCAGCTCCTACGAGCAGTACTTC | CASSQTGASSYEQYF
- | TRBJ2-1 | - | TRBV11-3 | TGTGCCAGCAGCTCCCAGTTGAATGAGCAGTTCTTC | CASSSQLNEQFF
- | TRBJ2-3 | - | TRBV6-5 | TGTGCCACTACGACAGGAGCATCAGATACGCAGTATTTT | CATTTGASDTQYF
- | TRBJ2-7 | - | TRBV4-1 | TGCGCCAGCAGCCAAGCGGACAGTCCCTCCTACGAGCAGTACTTC | CASSQADSPSYEQYF
- | TRBJ2-2 | - | TRBV4-2 | TGTGCCAGCAGCCAAGCCCTGAACACCGGGGAGCTGTTTTTT | CASSQALNTGELFF
- | TRBJ2-7 | - | TRBV27 | TGTGCCAGCAGTTGGGCGAGGAGGGGCTACGAGCAGTACTTC | CASSWARRGYEQYF
TRBD2 | TRBJ2-2 | - | TRBV11-2 | TGTGCCAGCAAGTTACTAGCGGGGGACAACACCGGGGAGCTGTTTTTT | CASKLLAGDNTGELFF
- | TRBJ2-5 | - | TRBV10-3 | TGTGCCATTAGTGGGGGGGGCGAGACCCAGTACTTC | CAISGGGETQYF
TRBD2 | TRBJ2-5 | once | TRBV28 | TGTGCCAGCAGTTCCCTGACTAGCGGGGGGGCCGGGACCCAGTACTTC | CASSSLTSGGAGTQYF
- | TRBJ1-2 | few | TRBV4-2 | TGTGCCAGCAGCCAAGATAGGGGCCGGTATGGCTACACCTTC | CASSQDRGRYGYTF
TRBD1 | TRBJ1-4 | - | TRBV6-1 | TGTGCCAGCATCGAGCGGACAGGCGATGAAAAACTGTTTTTT | CASIERTGDEKLFF
- | TRBJ1-1 | - | TRBV28 | TGTGCCACCCTCTTCCGGGTGGGTACTGAAGCTTTCTTT | CATLFRVGTEAFF
- | TRBJ1-4 | - | TRBV28 | TGTGCCAGCAGGGGGGGACGGAATGAAAAACTGTTTTTT | CASRGGRNEKLFF
TRBD1 | TRBJ1-6 | - | TRBV10-3 | TGTGCCGCGCAGGGGGGCGGAGACTCCTATAATTCACCCCTCCACTTT | CAAQGGGDSYNSPLHF
- | TRBJ1-6 | - | TRBV5-8 | TGTGCCAGCAGCTTGGGCAGTAGGGGTTACGAATTT | CASSLGSRGYEF
- | TRBJ1-1 | - | TRBV27 | TGTGCCAGCAGTTTAATTCTGGGAGGGACTGAAGCTTTCTTT | CASSLILGGTEAFF
- | TRBJ1-4 | - | TRBV13 | TGTGCCAGCAGCTTAAGGGGCCAGAGGAAACTGTTTTTT | CASSLRGQRKLFF
TRBD1 | TRBJ1-1 | - | TRBV14 | TGTGCCAGCAGCCCCGGGACAGCCCATATGAACACTGAAGCTTTCTTT | CASSPGTAHMNTEAFF
TRBD1 | TRBJ2-7 | - | TRBV18 | TGTGCCAGCTCACCACCTGGGACAGTCTCCTACGAGCAGTACTTC | CASSPPGTVSYEQYF
TRBD2 | TRBJ2-5 | once | TRBV6-5 | TGTGCCAGCAGTTACGCGGGGGGGCTGTCCGGAGAGACCCAGTACTTC | CASSYAGGLSGETQYF
- | TRBJ1-4 | once | TRBV9 | TGTGCCAGCAGCGTAAGCGGCGAGAATGAAAAACTGTTTTTT | CASSVSGENEKLFF
- | TRBJ2-7 | - | TRBV2 | TGTGCCAGCAGTCCAAATGGGGAGGTATTGTACGAGCAGTACTTC | CASSPNGEVLYEQYF
TRBD1 | TRBJ1-2 | few | TRBV6-5 | TGTGCCAGCAGTTACTCGCACAGGGGGAACGGCTACACCTTC | CASSYSHRGNGYTF
- | TRBJ2-2 | - | TRBV2 | TGTGCCAGCAGCTGGACACACACCGGGGAGCTGTTTTTT | CASSWTHTGELFF
- | TRBJ1-5 | - | TRBV5-5 | TGTGCCAGCAGCTTGGGCGGTCAAGAGAAGCCCCAGCATTTT | CASSLGGQEKPQHF
- | TRBJ1-1 | - | TRBV7-9 | TGTGCCAGCAGCTATCAGGGCTCAACCACTGAAGCTTTCTTT | CASSYQGSTTEAFF
- | TRBJ2-7 | - | TRBV6-5 | TGTGCCAGCAGTTGGAGGGACAGAACCTACGAGCAGTACTTC | CASSWRDRTYEQYF
- | TRBJ1-1 | once | TRBV9 | TGTGCCAGCAGCGTAGGTGGACATCCTAACACTGAAGCTTTCTTT | CASSVGGHPNTEAFF
TRBD1 | TRBJ2-7 | - | TRBV5-4 | TGTGCCAGCAGCCCAGAGACAGGGCAAGGACTCTACGAGCAGTACTTC | CASSPETGQGLYEQYF
TRBD1 | TRBJ1-5 | - | TRBV9 | TGTGCCAGCAGCCTGACCGGGACAGGGAGTTCCCAGCATTTT | CASSLTGTGSSQHF
TRBD1 | TRBJ2-5 | - | TRBV4-1 | TGCGCCAGCAGCCCCACCCTACAGGGGGCGCGGGAGACCCAGTACTTC | CASSPTLQGARETQYF
- | TRBJ1-4 | - | TRBV28 | TGTGCCAGCAGTAAACACCCAACTAATGAAAAACTGTTTTTT | CASSKHPTNEKLFF
TRBD1 | TRBJ2-7 | - | TRBV19 | TGTGCCAGTAGTGCCGGACAGGGGGCGGGGGAGCAGTACTTC | CASSAGQGAGEQYF
- | TRBJ2-7 | - | TRBV5-5 | TGTGCCAGCAGCTTGGCCTCAAGGGGCTACGAGCAGTACTTC | CASSLASRGYEQYF
- | TRBJ1-5 | - | TRBV27 | TGTGCCAGCAGTTTATCTGGCGATCAGGTCAATCAGCCCCAGCATTTT | CASSLSGDQVNQPQHF
- | TRBJ2-1 | - | TRBV5-1 | TGCGCCAGCAGCTTCGAAAGGGGTGGCCGCTCCTACAATGAGCAGTTCTTC | CASSFERGGRSYNEQFF